This TCR beta chain was captured in a study of T cell responses to AZD1222 COVID-19 vaccine. Trimming stripped 4 bases from V and 7 bases from J, with 16 bases between. This CDR3 has 15 residues. Germline CDR1 and CDR2: SNHLY and FYNNEI. Profiled with immunoSEQ multiplex PCR; TCRdb holds only in-frame clones, not every one. The sample records 150,000 or so clones, more than 80% being singletons. About this clone: The antigen remains undetermined.

Whole-study findings and limits: Most donors were white British, females outnumbered males, and clonal diversity was possibly underestimated.

The input for sequencing was peripheral blood, taken 28 days after the second dose of the MenACWY control vaccine. V gene TRBV2 combines with J gene TRBJ1-4, with D perhaps matching TRBD1 (5 bases). This sequence originates from an adult who received the MenACWY meningococcal vaccine as a control. As DNA, the CDR3 is TGTGCCAGCAGTGTCGACGGGGCCGGGGGTGAAAAACTGTTTTTT. Translating it yields CASSVDGAGGEKLFF.